The entry that follows covers one T cell receptor beta chain sequence. Its specificity is unknown. These data belong to a study of blood T cells in healthy people across ages. Across the study: Capture via template switching afforded approximately one barcoded beta molecule per two T cells. Regarding the study as a whole: Long-lived and aged donors differed, with more naive CD4+ cells and higher diversity in the long-lived.

Healthy Caucasians from Russia aged roughly 6 to 95 served as donors. RNA extraction gave at least 6 micrograms of total RNA per sample. Primers used in a second PCR of roughly 6 to 12 cycles were a sample-barcoded 5' primer and a J-beta primer mix. TCRdb recomputed calls from the 5' RACE reads with MiXCR, one row per CDR3 protein. Of 1,500,000 or so distinct CDR3 sequences listed, approximately 59% are singletons. Germline lookup yields CDR1 MNHEY and CDR2 SVGAGI. V was cut by 6 bases and J by 4 bases, with 16 bases left in between. The CDR3 covers 14 residues. This TCR was recovered from a man aged 18 to 29 in good health. The sample was blood. The chain carries TRBV6-5 and TRBJ2-7; D perhaps matches TRBD1 (5 bases). The CDR3 nucleotides read TGTGCCAGCAGACAACAGGTCTTCCCATACGAGCAGTACTTC. Residues: CASRQQVFPYEQYF.